The entry that follows covers one TCR beta chain sequence. This sample was taken from a study of blood T cell repertoires in COVID-19. Across the whole study: Italy, Spain and the United States were the sources of the convalescent and acute COVID-19 samples. T cells, B-cell-depleted T cells, or PBMCs supplied cDNA or gDNA.

Per the original data handling: Nucleated cell number was recorded as an estimate derived from reference gene primer amplification. Data came from immunoSEQ multiplex PCR; TCRdb stores just in-frame clones and leaves some out. V and J calls and clone size are copied from that table; D and trimming were computed from the DNA. Here the sample spans about 59,000 clones, 75% to 85% being singletons. This CDR3 is built from 12 residues. Germline V CDR1 and CDR2: MNHEY, SVGAGI. V was shortened by 5 bases and J by 5 bases, with 9 bases between the two germline ends. This TCR was recovered from a man aged 55 to 70 with acute or convalescent COVID-19. This chain links TRBV6-5 with TRBJ1-1; D gene unclear. Input material: peripheral blood. The CDR3 DNA sequence: TGTGCCAGCAGTCTGACAAGTACTGAAGCTTTCTTT. Its translation: CASSLTSTEAFF.